This T cell receptor (beta chain) was found in a study of T cell responses to AZD1222 COVID-19 vaccine. General observations from the study: Spike-specific TCR breadth and depth went up after people got two AZD1222 doses.

CDR1 and CDR2 (germline): KGHDR, SFDVKD. V was shortened by 2 bases and J by 6 bases, with 10 bases between the two germline ends. The CDR3 covers 14 residues. The method was immunoSEQ multiplex PCR; TCRdb's version includes in-frame clones alone and lacks a portion of them. Among 100,000 to 150,000 clones listed, around 90% were seen once. This clone was picked up one time. No antigen is known for it. Sequenced here: peripheral blood, sampled on day 0 of AZD1222 vaccination. The receptor was isolated from an adult in good health. J is TRBJ1-5 and V is TRBV24-1; D gene uncertain. CDR3 coding DNA: TGTGCCACCAGTGATTCCACGGGAGCTCAGCCCCAGCATTTT. Translation gives CATSDSTGAQPQHF.